The next 3 T cell receptor beta chains were all read from a single sample in a study of beta chain features in type 1 diabetes (dated by TCRdb to 2016 to 2019). Preparation of the library involved the immunoSEQ multiplex PCR assay. The entire amount of isolated RNA was reverse transcribed using the High Capacity cDNA Reverse Transcription Kit, so the sequenced TCRB transcripts were expressed ones. What TCRdb holds here is the immuneACCESS table cut down to in-frame rearrangements. Part of the clones is not present; checked against another copy, under half of the missing clones reflect an unresolved V gene, and the others are unexplained. This sample has around 70,000 clones in its table, and roughly 49% of those were observed once. The top ten clones comprise 0.7% of the sample. What the work shows at the level of the full study, not this receptor alone: In all four CD4+ subsets, TCRB CDR3 length was moderately but significantly shorter in type 1 diabetes patients.

No antigen has been assigned to these receptors. Source material: central memory CD4+ T cells from blood. These receptors originate from a man aged 25 to 45 with type 1 diabetes.

This chain connects TRBV2 to TRBJ2-2; 8 bases match TRBD1. CDR3 size: 15 residues. With V trimmed by 7 bases and J by 4 bases, 8 bases remained unmatched. Germline V lookup: CDR1 SNHLY, CDR2 FYNNEI. Here the CDR3 reads CASTSLTGVTGELFF. Here the CDR3 DNA reads TGTGCCAGCACCTCATTGACAGGGGTCACCGGGGAGCTGTTTTTT.

This sequence joins TRBV7-2 and TRBJ2-5; possible D gene TRBD1, 6 bases. Trimming stripped 5 bases from V and 6 bases from J, with 22 bases between. This CDR3 has 16 residues. The germline V gene encodes CDR1 SGHTA and CDR2 FQGNSA. The CDR3 sequence is CASSRRTEKTAQTQYF. The CDR3 DNA reads TGTGCCAGCAGCCGGCGGACAGAGAAGACTGCACAGACCCAGTACTTC.

In this sample, this clone turned up a few times. The gene calls are TRBV30 and TRBJ2-1; TRBD2 might be the D (5 bases). The CDR3 loop spans 11 amino acids. Per germline, CDR1 GTSNPN and CDR2 SVGIG (reference sequence). The germline V and J ends were trimmed by 1 base and 10 bases, with 8 bases remaining between them. The CDR3 DNA is TGTGCCTGGAGTGAAGTAGCGGAGCAGTTCTTC. It is translated as CAWSEVAEQFF.